Listed below are T cell receptor beta chains from one sample, sequenced in a study of radiation and T cells in renal cell carcinoma. Produced via immunoSEQ multiplex PCR; TCRdb's table is partial and in-frame only. The repertoire holds about 130,000 clones, with about 81% as singletons. This specimen consisted of blood, obtained from a patient whose treatment included radiotherapy and nephrectomy. These TCRs come from a woman aged 55 to 70 with renal cell carcinoma. The CDR3 runs from the conserved cysteine through the conserved F or W. The D gene is left open where the match is weak. The size field is filled for only some rows; it gives once, few, many or a size class.

-,TRBV7-8,TRBJ1-1,-,CASSLASRGNTEAFF,TGTGCCAGCAGCTTAGCCTCCCGGGGAAACACTGAAGCTTTCTTT
-,TRBV27,TRBJ2-7,TRBD1,CASRRQGYEQYF,TGTGCCAGCAGGCGACAGGGGTACGAGCAGTACTTC
-,TRBV5-1,TRBJ1-4,-,CASSSPPNEKLFF,TGCGCCAGCAGCTCCCCCCCGAATGAAAAACTGTTTTTT
once,TRBV23-1,TRBJ1-1,-,CASSGETQRGWGTEAFF,TGCGCCAGCAGTGGCGAGACACAAAGGGGTTGGGGCACTGAAGCTTTCTTT
once,TRBV29-1,TRBJ1-1,-,CSVEIWDSKTNTEAFF,TGCAGCGTTGAAATCTGGGACTCCAAAACGAACACTGAAGCTTTCTTT
-,TRBV5-1,TRBJ1-6,-,CASSPGNFNYNSPLHF,TGCGCCAGCAGCCCAGGTAACTTCAACTATAATTCACCCCTCCACTTT
-,TRBV7-7,TRBJ2-5,TRBD2,CASSPLGLAGEETQYF,TGTGCTAGCAGCCCCCTGGGACTAGCGGGAGAAGAGACCCAGTACTTC
medium-sized,TRBV6-1,TRBJ2-5,TRBD2,CASSELAGGPETQYF,TGTGCCAGCAGTGAACTAGCGGGGGGGCCAGAGACCCAGTACTTC
-,TRBV27,TRBJ1-1,-,CASSNFGGNTEAFF,TGTGCCAGCAGTAACTTCGGGGGGAACACTGAAGCTTTCTTT
-,TRBV2,TRBJ2-1,TRBD2,CASRENGGGYNEQFF,TGTGCCAGCAGAGAAAACGGGGGGGGATACAATGAGCAGTTCTTC
-,TRBV4-3,TRBJ1-1,-,CASSQAVSLNTEAFF,TGCGCCAGCAGCCAAGCAGTAAGCCTTAACACTGAAGCTTTCTTT
-,TRBV6-5,TRBJ2-1,TRBD1,CASTPSTGGEQFF,TGTGCCAGCACACCTTCGACAGGGGGCGAGCAGTTCTTC
-,TRBV5-5,TRBJ2-2,TRBD1,CASRWTGNTGELFF,TGTGCCAGCAGGTGGACAGGGAACACCGGGGAGCTGTTTTTT
-,TRBV7-2,TRBJ1-3,-,CASSFRPGFSGNTIYF,TGTGCCAGCAGCTTCCGCCCGGGATTTTCCGGAAACACCATATATTTT
-,TRBV7-2,TRBJ1-5,-,CASSLVGGVRNQPQHF,TGTGCCAGCAGCTTAGTCGGAGGGGTCCGTAATCAGCCCCAGCATTTT
-,TRBV11-2,TRBJ2-1,-,CASSFGNEQFF,TGTGCCAGCAGCTTTGGAAATGAGCAGTTCTTC
-,TRBV2,TRBJ2-3,-,CASSSGAHSTDTQYF,TGTGCCAGCTCCTCCGGGGCTCATAGCACAGATACGCAGTATTTT
-,TRBV13,TRBJ1-6,TRBD1,CASSSWTGADSPLHF,TGTGCCAGCAGCTCCTGGACAGGGGCCGATTCACCCCTCCACTTT
-,TRBV19,TRBJ2-7,TRBD2,CASSTSGRGTYEQYF,TGTGCCAGTAGTACTAGCGGGAGGGGTACCTACGAGCAGTACTTC
-,TRBV28,TRBJ2-6,-,CASSPGTIGANVLTF,TGTGCCAGCAGTCCCGGGACGATTGGGGCCAACGTCCTGACTTTC
-,TRBV7-9,TRBJ2-1,-,CASSSSKNEQFF,TGTGCCAGCAGCTCCTCTAAAAATGAGCAGTTCTTC
few,TRBV11-2,TRBJ1-6,-,CASSPHPGDDSPLHF,TGTGCCAGCAGCCCCCACCCAGGGGACGATTCACCCCTCCACTTT
-,TRBV6-5,TRBJ1-1,TRBD1,CASSYSDRGDTEAFF,TGTGCCAGCAGTTACTCGGACAGGGGAGACACTGAAGCTTTCTTT
-,TRBV2,TRBJ1-5,-,CASSGGGYSNQPQHF,TGTGCCAGCAGTGGAGGGGGATATAGCAATCAGCCCCAGCATTTT
few,TRBV27,TRBJ1-1,-,CASSKLQGIGTEAFF,TGTGCCAGCAGTAAACTTCAGGGGATCGGCACTGAAGCTTTCTTT
once,TRBV6-1,TRBJ1-1,-,CASSDPGNEAFF,TGTGCCAGCAGTGATCCGGGAAATGAAGCTTTCTTT
-,TRBV29-1,TRBJ1-2,-,CSTGDSNYSYTF,TGCAGCACCGGCGACAGCAACTATAGCTACACCTTC